The T cell receptor beta chain under discussion was sequenced for a study of shared clonotypes between healthy human individuals. General study findings and limits: It was observed that 5% to 6% of naive CD4 clonotypes were shared across several donors.

Here immunoSEQ multiplex PCR was the method, and the copy in TCRdb shows in-frame clones only, minus some. The table includes roughly 2.5 million clones, around nine tenths detected once. On this clone itself: Antigen specificity is unknown.

This clonotype originated in a man aged 18 to 29 in good health. The sequencing sample was made of naive CD4+ T cells sorted from blood. The subset was: CD45RA+ positively selected.

DNA for the CDR3: TGTGCCAGCAGCGCCGCCCAACTAGCGGCCATATACGAGCAGTACTTC. Amino acids: CASSAAQLAAIYEQYF. The chain employs TRBV9 and TRBJ2-7, with 8 bases identical to TRBD2. The CDR3 totals 16 residues. The V and J ends lost 3 bases and 4 bases, in that order; junction bases with no gene match: 12. Germline-derived CDR1 and CDR2 are SGDLS and YYNGEE. The complete variable domain, with remaining parts taken from reference TRBV9 and TRBJ2-7, reads DSGVTQTPKHLITATGQRVTLRCSPRSGDLSVYWYQQSLDQGLQFLIQYYNGEERAKGNILERFSAQQFPDLHSELNLSSLELGDSALYFCASSAAQLAAIYEQYFGPGTRLTVT.